A selection of T cell receptor beta chains follows, all from one sample in a study of OX40 agonist ivuxolimab in advanced cancers. Method: immunoSEQ multiplex PCR; TCRdb's copy keeps in-frame clones and lacks some. Here the sample spans 60,000 to 75,000 clones, 84% being singletons. The sample was CD4+ or CD8+ T cells sorted from blood, taken in a trial of the OX40 agonist ivuxolimab. The receptors were sampled from an adult with an advanced solid tumor such as melanoma, head and neck, liver or kidney cancer. The CDR3 runs from the conserved cysteine through the conserved F or W. The order of the fields is D gene, J gene, CDR3 length, V gene, clone size, CDR3 protein, CDR3 DNA. A D gene is named only where the DNA matches it firmly. Size values are once, few and many counts, or a class for expanded clones, and some rows have none.

TRBD1	TRBJ2-5	14	TRBV2	-	CASSYRGRGETQYF	TGTGCCAGCAGTTACAGGGGGCGAGGGGAGACCCAGTACTTC
-	TRBJ1-4	10	TRBV6-5	once	CANLYEKLFF	TGTGCCAACTTATACGAAAAACTGTTTTTT
-	TRBJ1-5	12	TRBV28	-	CASTWVNQPQHF	TGTGCCAGCACTTGGGTGAATCAGCCCCAGCATTTT
-	TRBJ2-7	17	TRBV2	-	CASSEATLLGVKDEQYF	TGTGCCAGCAGTGAAGCCACACTCCTGGGTGTAAAGGACGAGCAGTACTTC
-	TRBJ2-5	13	TRBV5-4	-	CASSYNWGETQYF	TGTGCCAGCAGCTATAACTGGGGCGAGACCCAGTACTTC
TRBD2	TRBJ2-1	15	TRBV7-9	-	CASSWTSGEGNEQFF	TGTGCCAGCAGCTGGACTAGCGGGGAGGGCAATGAGCAGTTCTTC
-	TRBJ1-1	13	TRBV9	-	CASSSGPNTEAFF	TGTGCCAGCAGCTCGGGACCGAACACTGAAGCTTTCTTT
-	TRBJ2-6	15	TRBV9	-	CASSVQGSGANVLTF	TGTGCCAGCAGCGTCCAGGGGTCCGGGGCCAACGTCCTGACTTTC
TRBD1	TRBJ2-7	14	TRBV6-5	-	CASSRTGSSYEQYF	TGTGCCAGCAGTCGGACAGGGAGCTCCTACGAGCAGTACTTC
-	TRBJ2-5	14	TRBV10-3	-	CASSLGGPTETQYF	TGTGCCAGCAGTTTAGGAGGGCCGACCGAGACCCAGTACTTC
-	TRBJ2-5	16	TRBV4-2	few	CASSQFDTGTQETQYF	TGTGCCAGCAGCCAATTCGACACAGGGACGCAAGAGACCCAGTACTTC
TRBD1	TRBJ2-5	15	TRBV5-1	-	CASSLGTGGGETQYF	TGCGCCAGCAGCTTGGGGACAGGGGGAGGAGAGACCCAGTACTTC
-	TRBJ1-2	14	TRBV11-3	medium-sized	CASSLTSSTVRNTF	TGTGCCAGCAGCCTTACCTCCTCGACGGTTCGCAACACCTTC
-	TRBJ1-2	15	TRBV10-3	few	CAISRPTGLDYGYTF	TGTGCCATCAGTAGACCGACAGGTCTGGACTATGGCTACACCTTC
TRBD2	TRBJ2-7	14	TRBV6-1	medium-sized	CASRPSGGAREQYF	TGTGCCAGCCGTCCTAGCGGGGGGGCTCGCGAGCAGTACTTC
TRBD1	TRBJ2-7	16	TRBV5-1	once	CASSSGTGREPYEQYF	TGCGCCAGCAGTTCCGGGACAGGGCGAGAGCCCTACGAGCAGTACTTC
TRBD1	TRBJ2-7	18	TRBV7-2	-	CASSLDRDRGANSYEQYF	TGTGCCAGCAGCTTAGACCGGGACAGGGGGGCCAACTCCTACGAGCAGTACTTC
TRBD1	TRBJ1-2	15	TRBV7-9	-	CASSSGQGSNYGYTF	TGTGCCAGCAGCTCCGGACAGGGGTCTAACTATGGCTACACCTTC
TRBD1	TRBJ1-5	17	TRBV9	-	CASSEGPGQGFGEPQHF	TGTGCCAGCAGCGAGGGACCGGGACAGGGTTTCGGGGAGCCCCAGCATTTT
-	TRBJ1-1	15	TRBV7-2	-	CASSLKGGQNTEAFF	TGTGCCAGCAGCTTAAAGGGCGGACAAAACACTGAAGCTTTCTTT
TRBD1	TRBJ1-3	14	TRBV30	-	CAWDGQGSGNTIYF	TGTGCCTGGGACGGACAGGGCTCTGGAAACACCATATATTTT
-	TRBJ1-5	13	TRBV19	-	CASSIDIDQPQHF	TGTGCCAGTAGTATAGATATTGATCAGCCCCAGCATTTT
-	TRBJ2-3	16	TRBV4-3	-	CASSQDGEGGTDTQYF	TGCGCCAGCAGCCAAGATGGGGAAGGCGGCACAGATACGCAGTATTTT
-	TRBJ1-4	16	TRBV7-2	-	CASSPWASPTNEKLFF	TGTGCCAGCAGCCCCTGGGCGAGTCCAACTAATGAAAAACTGTTTTTT
-	TRBJ1-4	15	TRBV19	-	CASSLRLATNEKLFF	TGTGCCAGTAGCCTCCGGCTTGCAACTAATGAAAAACTGTTTTTT
-	TRBJ2-4	18	TRBV18	-	CASSPFGSRALSKNIQYF	TGTGCCAGCTCACCATTCGGAAGCAGGGCCCTTTCCAAAAACATTCAGTACTTC
-	TRBJ2-1	15	TRBV11-2	-	CASSRTGFAYNEQFF	TGTGCCAGCAGCCGAACAGGGTTCGCATACAATGAGCAGTTCTTC
-	TRBJ2-2	15	TRBV11-2	-	CASSLVGGAFGELFF	TGTGCCAGCAGCTTAGTTGGGGGGGCCTTCGGGGAGCTGTTTTTT
TRBD1	TRBJ1-2	12	TRBV5-1	-	CASSQGVDGYTF	TGCGCCAGCAGCCAGGGGGTAGATGGCTACACCTTC
-	TRBJ2-3	17	TRBV4-2	-	CASSAGGGTASTDTQYF	TGTGCCAGCAGCGCGGGCGGAGGTACTGCTAGCACAGATACGCAGTATTTT
TRBD1	TRBJ1-1	13	TRBV2	-	CASRGQGATEAFF	TGTGCCAGCAGGGGACAGGGTGCCACTGAAGCTTTCTTT
-	TRBJ2-1	15	TRBV21-1	once	CASSALRGTYNEQFF	TGTGCCAGCAGCGCTCTAAGGGGGACCTACAATGAGCAGTTCTTC
TRBD1	TRBJ2-2	16	TRBV30	-	CAWSPRDRGPTGELFF	TGTGCCTGGAGTCCCCGGGACAGGGGGCCCACCGGGGAGCTGTTTTTT
-	TRBJ2-7	15	TRBV4-1	-	CASSQDDGGSYEQYF	TGCGCCAGCAGCCAAGATGACGGTGGCTCCTACGAGCAGTACTTC
-	TRBJ2-7	14	TRBV28	-	CASSLLQDSYEQYF	TGTGCCAGCAGTTTACTACAGGACTCCTACGAGCAGTACTTC
TRBD2	TRBJ2-5	12	TRBV11-2	once	CASSPGGVTQYF	TGTGCCAGCAGCCCGGGGGGAGTGACCCAGTACTTC
TRBD1	TRBJ1-1	17	TRBV4-1	-	CASSQGWAGGANTEAFF	TGCGCCAGCAGCCAAGGGTGGGCAGGGGGCGCGAACACTGAAGCTTTCTTT
TRBD2	TRBJ2-7	14	TRBV4-1	-	CASSHLAGDYEQYF	TGCGCCAGCAGCCACCTAGCGGGGGACTACGAGCAGTACTTC
-	TRBJ2-7	11	TRBV7-9	-	CASSLQYEQYF	TGTGCCAGCAGCCTCCAGTACGAGCAGTACTTC
TRBD2	TRBJ2-2	16	TRBV5-1	-	CASSPGLASNTGELFF	TGCGCCAGCAGCCCCGGACTAGCGTCGAACACCGGGGAGCTGTTTTTT